This T cell receptor beta chain is from a study of T-cell memory formation after mild COVID-19. Study background: In these data, TCR clusters were largely donor specific. Overall study findings and caveats: Pre-infection memory held some responding clones, suggesting pre-existing cross-reactive T cells responded. CD4+ bias marked clones expanding day 15 to 37, unlike balanced contracting clones. Specificity for SARS-CoV-2 was not confirmed among the second-wave clones peaking on day 37.

From the 5' RACE reads, TCRdb called clonotypes with MiXCR, one entry per CDR3 protein. The data hold nearly 110,000 distinct CDR3 sequences, with roughly 12% observed a single time. A word on this clonotype: The antigen remains undetermined.

The clonotype was recovered from an adult woman who had mild COVID-19 (a few samples of this study predate the infection). Cell type and time point are not known. The specimen sequenced was PBMCs or a T cell subset sorted from them (not recorded which).

CDR3 DNA sequence: TGTGCCAGCAGTTTCCAAGGACAGGGTTACGAGCAGTACTTC. It is translated as CASSFQGQGYEQYF. V gene TRBV12-3 or TRBV12-4 combines with J gene TRBJ2-7, with TRBD1 identical over 8 bases. After removal of 3 bases from V and 4 bases from J, the junction contained 5 bases not matched to a gene. This CDR3 comprises 14 residues.